This TCR beta chain was sequenced for a study of cytomegalovirus exposure and HLA in healthy donors (TCRdb year 2017). Concerning the study at large: According to an earlier analysis of 550 to 700 of the donors, about 179 million T cells yielded 90 million to 140 million unique TCR beta sequences and about 300 Gb of sequence data. An early release that covered about 600 HLA-typed donors contained around 330 gigabases of sequencing data and 85 million to 100 million unique TCR sequences. Of the approximately 400 genotyped donors, over 65% fell in the genetic ancestry cluster associated with self-reported Caucasian donors. The study was designed to test whether signatures of past pathogen exposure could be identified by cataloging public T cell receptors. The study profiled the T cell repertoires of under 850 subjects by immunosequencing and related them to cytomegalovirus serostatus. Along with the roughly 670-subject first cohort, a separate validation cohort of over a hundred different subjects was used. The study combined high-throughput TCR immunosequencing, statistical association of individual TCRs with disease status, and machine learning to predict cytomegalovirus infection status. A later analysis re-examined previously published TCR beta repertoires from about 670 donors and added high-resolution HLA genotyping to investigate patterns of TCR occurrence. The later analysis used no new phenotypic data to find candidate immune exposures, relying instead on TCR beta sequences and their occurrence across donors. An earlier analysis of approximately 630 of the donors applied high-throughput TCR beta sequencing to assess whether each TCR beta V gene segment acted as functional or pseudogenic. Alongside the repertoire data, information on donor age, sex, ethnicity and CMV serostatus was compiled. A later genetic analysis took genome-wide SNP genotypes for 398 of the 666 donors and used that subset as a discovery cohort. Every repertoire in the discovery cohort had been generated on one and the same sequencing platform. Both class I and class II loci were covered by HLA typing, at four-digit resolution. The number of donors typed differed by locus, with about 629-630 for A, B, C, DRB1 and DQB1, around 560 for DQA1, about 610 for DPA1, and around 430 for DPB1. Four to six DR-DQ haplotypes were handled as single units for association and clustering because linkage in the cohort was strong. Among about 390 genotyped donors of the cohort, an average of about 240,000 unique TCR beta nucleotide sequences were sequenced per donor, around 20% of them non-productive. Paper-wide results and their limitations: Some IMGT-functional V segments, including TRBV6-2 and TRBV6-3, could not be told apart with the 87-base-pair reads, so those segments were excluded. An association between a missense DCLRE1C variant and V-gene and J-gene trimming of TCR beta chains was found in a later genetic analysis and replicated in an independent cohort. An earlier analysis of 450 to 750 of the donors showed that most TCR beta V segments appeared in productive rearrangements either about 90% or about 30% of the time, which broadly matched IMGT annotations. A later analysis found that TCR association rates varied across HLA loci, with DRB1 alleles showing the most associated TCRs and HLA-C alleles the fewest. Seventeen rarely observed V segments, including chromosome 9 orphons, were excluded from the earlier analysis of approximately 500 of the donors because counts were too low. Linkage disequilibrium might explain the correlated functional status among segregating V segments, but an unknown experimental factor could not be excluded. In vitro tests confirmed that three of the cytomegalovirus-associated TCR beta chains recognize cytomegalovirus antigens. Because HLA typing was missing for some donors at each locus, association tests included only the typed subset. Most TCR sequences were seen in very few donors, while some public TCRs were found in many individuals. In a later analysis, several top co-occurrence clusters were reported to appear linked to parvovirus B19, influenza, CMV and Epstein-Barr virus. A later analysis associated about 18,000 TCR beta sequences with specific HLA alleles at a false discovery rate of 0.05. CMV serostatus was the only immune exposure information available for the cohort. This cohort had only TCR beta chains sequenced, and the lack of alpha or paired-chain data limited which features could be detected. In a later analysis, HLA-associated TCR beta chains showed more clonal expansion and lower generation probabilities than non-associated chains that were equally common. A later genetic analysis reported fewer N-insertions in productive TCRs among donors in an Asian-associated ancestry cluster than the roughly 670-donor mean. A further reported finding was that TCR beta sequences accurately predicted the HLA-A and HLA-B alleles for most subjects in the first cohort. A total of 164 TCR beta chains were listed by the study as associated with cytomegalovirus. A cluster of highly shared sequence variants was judged likely to represent a technical artifact of the sequencing pipeline. The authors suggested that the approach could potentially be extended to other disease states and immunological phenotypes. In a later analysis, most CMV-associated TCR beta chains were found to appear HLA-restricted, with HLA associations seemingly driven largely by CMV exposure. The classifier was reported to diagnose cytomegalovirus status with high specificity and sensitivity in both the original and validation cohorts. The presence/absence analyses assumed that sequencing depth was roughly uniform across donors, and that assumption may not be true. When HLA alleles, especially DR and DQ, strongly co-occurred, TCR associations were difficult to assign to individual alleles.

CDR1 is given as MDHEN and CDR2 as SYDVKM, both from the germline V gene. The CDR3 spans 14 residues, from the cysteine through the phenylalanine. The DNA shown is the 42-base CDR3, in frame from base 1. V sheds 5 bases and J sheds 3 bases, leaving 13 bases between their ends. The cohort comprised fewer than 750 healthy bone marrow donors. Cohort members were all nominally healthy when sampled, although unrecorded immune exposures were likely present. The donor tested CMV seropositive and was one of the 289 seropositive cohort members. Every donor gave a peripheral blood sample, and the peripheral blood mononuclear cells from that sample were used for TCR beta sequencing. Genomic DNA extraction from the blood cell samples was performed with the Qiagen DNeasy Blood Extraction Kit. The library came from the immunoSEQ multiplex PCR assay. A mixture of 60 forward primers for TCR Vbeta segments and 13 reverse primers for TCR Jbeta segments was used in the multiplex PCR. The CDR3 region of rearranged TCR beta genes was amplified from genomic DNA by a multiplex PCR assay. The amplified TCR beta libraries were sequenced on the Illumina HiSeq System as 87-base-pair reads. Processing in the source paper ran as follows. A later analysis tallied 75 million to 85 million unique TCR beta chains across the 650 to 750 repertoires, and approximately 9.9 million of those chains were shared by two or more donors. To remove PCR and sequencing errors, raw reads were error-corrected and collapsed into unique sequences using a nearest-neighbor algorithm that merged closely related sequences. To assign V, D and J gene segments, CDR3 sequences were aligned to IMGT reference sequences. For a sequence to be retained, a match of at least six nucleotides to both a V gene segment and a J gene segment was required. Rearrangements were classified as productive when the CDR3 lacked stop codons and remained in frame with V and J, and all other rearrangements were classified as non-productive. CDR3 was defined according to IMGT convention as the region running from the second conserved V-encoded cysteine to the conserved J-encoded phenylalanine. The earlier analysis of 500 to 650 of the donors excluded any sequence lacking an unambiguous match to a single V gene segment. In an earlier analysis of about 590 of the donors, a V segment was called functional when productive rearrangements were above 56.7%, and segregating when the standard deviation between donors exceeded 5%. A statistical classification framework was developed to diagnose cytomegalovirus status using the catalog of TCR beta chain sequences. In a later analysis, V and J genes were assigned by comparing TCR nucleotide sequences against IMGT/GENE-DB human TR gene sequences. In a later analysis, CDR3 sequences and most-parsimonious VDJ recombination scenarios were assigned using the TCRdist pipeline. In a later analysis, each TCR beta chain was defined by its CDR3 amino acid sequence together with its V-gene family, and reads lacking a unique V-gene family were excluded. To address suspected cross-contamination and a sequencing artifact, a later analysis removed around 600 highly shared, low-generation-probability nucleotide sequences. A later analysis calculated a clonal expansion index for each public chain from normalized within-repertoire ranks of inferred template counts. In a later analysis, generation probabilities were computed with a VDJ recombination model fitted to out-of-frame rearrangements, and the resulting probabilities were checked against IGoR. In a later analysis, TCR-TCR, TCR-HLA and TCR-CMV co-occurrence was scored with hypergeometric tests, and a repertoire-size bias correction was applied to TCR pairs. A later analysis estimated false discovery rates by permuting HLA or CMV assignments 20 times. In a later analysis, co-occurring TCRs were grouped with DBSCAN, and TCRdist sequence similarity was added when clustering was performed within HLA-allele-positive subsets. Repertoires with fewer than 30,000 or more than 120,000 public chains, plus five repertoires with anomalous nucleotide sharing, were excluded from co-occurrence clustering. TCRdb holds this immuneACCESS table with in-frame rearrangements only. Some clones are missing; in checked studies, unresolved V genes explain under half, and the rest has no known cause. V and J calls plus clone size are reproduced from that table; the DNA served to infer D and trimming. Here the sample has 180,000 or so clones; about 75% occur a single time. The ten top clones hold roughly 7.1% of the sample.

Comment on this clone: What antigen it recognizes has not been identified. Per-base qualities were not stored, and no clone one base away is much larger.

Sequenced input: PBMCs. The sequence derives from a woman in her 40s in good health and CMV-seropositive. In this chain, TRBV28 is recombined with TRBJ2-5, with TRBD2 perhaps the D gene, on 5 matching bases. Here the CDR3 is given as CASSGTDGKETQYF. The DNA sequence is TGTGCCAGCAGTGGCACCGACGGGAAAGAGACCCAGTACTTC.